This is a list of T cell receptor beta chains from one sample in a study of breast tumors, draining lymph nodes, adjacent tissues. TCRdb fed the multiplex PCR reads into MiXCR, producing one record per CDR3 protein. This sample carries about 35,000 distinct CDR3 sequences, 35% to 40% of them seen once, and the ten largest clones take roughly 11%. Sequencing input: breast tumor tissue. The receptors stem from a female donor with breast cancer. Some clones in this sample may be carry-over from other donors' samples. The conserved cysteine and the conserved F or W are not part of the CDR3 here.

TRBV29-1 | SSSTSANEQF
TRBV7-9 | ASSPFGRGYNEQF
TRBV10-3 | AISEGDRAAGELF
TRBV20-1 | SAAVPSGRNYNEQF
TRBV9 | ASSVEPLGQGPQY
TRBV19 | ASRRAGGSFGELF
TRBV2 | ASLNEGADVKLF
TRBV5-1 | ASSPTAGLAGHEQY
TRBV6-5 | ASRGRQGVDTQY
TRBV28 | ASSARTGRGNEQF
TRBV20-1 | SARELPRGSSYEQY
TRBV28 | ASSLAGPPYEQY
TRBV19 | ASSIWMGGGNNGQF
TRBV6-6 | ASTTDRGESPLH
TRBV11-2 | ASSDRIAGGLETQY
TRBV7-9 | ASSLGGLLSYNEQF
TRBV5-1 | ASSPGQGTDTQY
TRBV9 | ASSVGVGGSYNEQF
TRBV7-6 | ASSFQRIANTGELF
TRBV7-2 | ASSPHSGRFADTQY
TRBV14 | ASSQRGLAGGRTGELF
TRBV2 | ASSFTGGLSNQPQH
TRBV5-4 | ASSLDRGIYNEQF
TRBV7-6 | ASSLRTGSNTDTQY
TRBV14 | ASSLGGRNEQF
TRBV5-1 | ASSPQGPSYAYT
TRBV19 | ASSRAGGPNTGELF
TRBV7-9 | ASSFTGMDTQY